The 30 T cell receptor beta chains reported below all come from one sample, sequenced in a study of technical replicates of blood from several donors. Clones were read by immunoSEQ multiplex PCR, and TCRdb kept only the in-frame ones, dropping some. Of roughly 90,000 clones in the sample, around 90% were seen once. Material: T cells isolated from PBMCs. Every receptor here comes from a human donor in good health.

The J gene is TRBJ2-5, the V gene TRBV4-2; tentatively, D is TRBD1 (6 bases). Per germline, CDR1 LGHNA and CDR2 YNFKEQ. Between the trimmed V and J ends, which lost 1 base and 2 bases, there was a span of 11 bases. The CDR3 runs 15 residues. CDR3 sequence reads: CASSQGTVAQETQYF. The CDR3, as DNA: TGTGCCAGCAGCCAAGGGACAGTGGCGCAAGAGACCCAGTACTTC.

CDR3 coding DNA: TGTGCCAGCAGCTTAGAACTAGCGGGAGAAACAGATACGCAGTATTTT. It specifies CASSLELAGETDTQYF. This chain connects TRBV7-2 to TRBJ2-3, with 11 bases identical to TRBD2. In germline, CDR1 is SGHTA, CDR2 FQGNSA. The trim removed 1 base at V and 3 bases at J, leaving 3 bases unmatched. The CDR3 contains 16 residues.

This clone was counted a single time. This rearrangement joins TRBV21-1 to TRBJ2-7; the table calls TRBD1, which could not be checked here. TRBV21-1 is a pseudogene segment. CDR3 length: 15 residues. The chain's CDR3 is CASSKAQTGVYEQYF. The CDR3 DNA reads as TGTGCCAGCAGCAAAGCGCAGACAGGTGTCTACGAGCAGTACTTC.

Written as DNA, the CDR3 is TGTGCCAGCAGTTTATTACCAAATTTGCTAGGCCCCATCTCATACGAGCAGTACTTC. Its translation: CASSLLPNLLGPISYEQYF. J is TRBJ2-7 and V is TRBV28; D is undetermined. Germline CDR1 is MDHEN and CDR2 is SYDVKM. The CDR3 is made up of 19 amino acids. V gave up 1 base and J gave up 4 bases, with 26 bases separating them.

This chain joins TRBV19 and TRBJ2-1; 11 bases fit TRBD2. The CDR3 runs to 15 residues. V was clipped by 6 bases and J by 4 bases; unmatched bases: 5. The germline CDR1 and CDR2 sequences are LNHDA and SQIVND (reference sequence). The CDR3 DNA reads TGTGCCAGTAGCAGCGGGACTAGCGGATACAATGAGCAGTTCTTC. Amino acid sequence: CASSSGTSGYNEQFF. The full variable domain, rest sourced from reference TRBV19 and TRBJ2-1, is DGGITQSPKYLFRKEGQNVTLSCEQNLNHDAMYWYRQDPGQGLRLIYYSQIVNDFQKGDIAEGYSVSREKKESFPLTVTSAQKNPTAFYLCASSSGTSGYNEQFFGPGTRLTVL.

The chain uses TRBV4-1 and TRBJ2-7; 9 nucleotides match TRBD1. The CDR3 totals 15 residues. Germline CDR1 MGHRA, CDR2 YSYEKL. The V gene end was trimmed by 1 base and the J gene end by 6 bases; junction bases not matched to a gene: 7. CDR3 residues: CASSQGLGQGGEQYF. CDR3 DNA: TGCGCCAGCAGCCAAGGGTTGGGACAGGGTGGCGAGCAGTACTTC.

The V call is TRBV6-6, the J call TRBJ1-4, with a possible D match to TRBD1 (6 bases). There are 12 residues in the CDR3. V gave up 6 bases and J gave up 11 bases, with 13 bases separating them. The germline CDR1 and CDR2 sequences are MNHNY and SVGAGI (reference sequence). The CDR3 nucleotides read TGTGCCAGCAGCTTACAGGGATGGAAACTGTTTTTT. It translates to CASSLQGWKLFF.

This sequence joins TRBV21-1 and TRBJ2-1; TRBD2 was called by the table and not checked on the DNA. TRBV21-1 is given as a pseudogene. This CDR3 spans 15 amino acids. The CDR3 is CASSQLAGGNNEQFF. CDR3 DNA: TGTGCCAGCAGCCAACTAGCGGGGGGTAACAATGAGCAGTTCTTC.

The gene calls are TRBV19 and TRBJ2-1; possibly TRBD1 for D (7 bases). V lost 2 bases, J lost 9 bases, and 26 bases lay in between. Per germline, CDR1 LNHDA and CDR2 SQIVND (reference sequence). This CDR3 comprises 18 residues. The DNA for the CDR3 is TGTGCCAGTAGTATATTAACAGGGACGACAGGGAGGAGCGGTGAGCAGTTCTTC. Translation gives CASSILTGTTGRSGEQFF.

A single count supports this clone. V is TRBV19 and J is TRBJ1-5; 7 positions match TRBD1. The CDR3 runs 15 residues. The germline CDR1 and CDR2 sequences are LNHDA and SQIVND (reference sequence). The V gene end was trimmed by 0 bases and the J gene end by 4 bases; junction bases not matched to a gene: 3. The CDR3 nucleotides read TGTGCCAGTAGTATAGAGGACAGGCCAAATCAGCCCCAGCATTTT. Translated, it gives CASSIEDRPNQPQHF.

This chain links TRBV10-3 with TRBJ2-3, with D perhaps matching TRBD2 (6 bases). This CDR3 comprises 15 residues. The V and J ends lost 7 bases and 4 bases respectively, with 18 bases between them. Germline V gene lookup returns CDR1 ENHRY and CDR2 SYGVKD. The CDR3 here is CAITGIFGGADTQYF. The CDR3 bases are TGTGCCATCACGGGGATTTTCGGGGGTGCAGATACGCAGTATTTT.

V is TRBV5-4 and J is TRBJ2-2, with TRBD2 identical over 8 bases. J gave up 9 bases and V 3 bases, and 4 bases lay outside the gene matches. The CDR3 totals 13 residues. Germline V gene data show CDR1 as SGHNT and CDR2 as YYREEE (reference sequence). This CDR3 is CASSWGLVRELFF. The CDR3 DNA reads TGTGCCAGCAGCTGGGGACTAGTCAGGGAGCTGTTTTTT. The entire variable domain, with the rest obtained from reference TRBV5-4 and TRBJ2-2, is as follows: ETGVTQSPTHLIKTRGQQVTLRCSSQSGHNTVSWYQQALGQGPQFIFQYYREEENGRGNFPPRFSGLQFPNYSSELNVNALELDDSALYLCASSWGLVRELFFGEGSRLTVL.

The V and J genes are TRBV4-1 and TRBJ1-5; D may be TRBD1 (5 bases). Trimming removed 6 bases at V and 5 bases at J, with 14 bases between. The CDR3 has 14 amino acids. CDR1 is MGHRA and CDR2 is YSYEKL in the germline V gene. CDR3 sequence reads: CASRTRPGDQPQHF. CDR3 coding DNA: TGCGCCAGCAGAACTAGACCGGGGGATCAGCCCCAGCATTTT.

The chain has TRBV5-1 and TRBJ1-1; D possibly corresponds to TRBD1 (5 bases). Germline assignment: CDR1 SGHRS and CDR2 YFSETQ. Trimming removed 2 bases from V and 4 bases from J, with 12 bases in between. The CDR3 runs to 14 residues. In DNA form, the CDR3 reads TGCGCCAGCAGCTTAAGGGGCTTGGGCACTGAAGCTTTCTTT. It encodes CASSLRGLGTEAFF. Variable domain in full (rest from reference TRBV5-1 and TRBJ1-1): KAGVTQTPRYLIKTRGQQVTLSCSPISGHRSVSWYQQTPGQGLQFLFEYFSETQRNKGNFPGRFSGRQFSNSRSEMNVSTLELGDSALYLCASSLRGLGTEAFFGQGTRLTVV.

This rearrangement joins TRBV2 to TRBJ1-5; D remains unclear. CDR1 is SNHLY, CDR2 FYNNEI, per germline. V was shortened by 4 bases and J by 0 bases, with 7 bases between the two germline ends. The CDR3 is 14 residues long. CDR3: CASSAGSSNQPQHF. The DNA for the CDR3 is TGTGCCAGCAGTGCTGGGAGTAGCAATCAGCCCCAGCATTTT.

This CDR3 reads CASSFSSTRGYDYEQYF. The CDR3 coding sequence is TGTGCCAGCAGTTTCTCCTCGACTAGGGGATATGACTACGAGCAGTACTTC. The J gene is TRBJ2-7, the V gene TRBV28; maybe TRBD2 (6 bases). The CDR3 loop spans 17 amino acids. The germline CDR1 and CDR2 sequences are MDHEN and SYDVKM. V was trimmed by 3 bases and J by 3 bases, leaving 21 bases between them.

The rearrangement links TRBV7-2 to TRBJ2-1, with 10 bases lining up with TRBD2. There are 18 residues in the CDR3. Germline V gene lookup returns CDR1 SGHTA and CDR2 FQGNSA. The junction had 12 bases not matched to a gene; V was cut back by 0 bases and J by 7 bases. DNA for the CDR3: TGTGCCAGCAGCTTAGCGCTCAGCGGGGGGGCTGTCTGGAATGAGCAGTTCTTC. This codes for CASSLALSGGAVWNEQFF.

The chain uses TRBV11-2 and TRBJ2-3, with D perhaps TRBD2 (5 bases). The CDR3 consists of 18 residues. With 1 base removed from V and 5 bases from J, the gap between germline ends came to 22 bases. Germline V lookup: CDR1 SGHAT, CDR2 FQNNGV. CDR3 nucleotide sequence: TGTGCCAGCAGCTTAGTGAGGGAAGGGTGGGAGCGTGGAGATACGCAGTATTTT. Translation gives CASSLVREGWERGDTQYF. The variable domain in full, with the rest retrieved from reference TRBV11-2 and TRBJ2-3, is EAGVAQSPRYKIIEKRQSVAFWCNPISGHATLYWYQQILGQGPKLLIQFQNNGVVDDSQLPKDRFSAERLKGVDSTLKIQPAKLEDSAVYLCASSLVREGWERGDTQYFGPGTRLTVL.

The J gene is TRBJ2-7, the V gene TRBV28; 11 nucleotides line up with TRBD2. V shed 6 bases and J 1 base; nucleotides not matched to a gene: 8. This CDR3 has 16 residues. Germline CDR1 MDHEN, CDR2 SYDVKM. The CDR3 nucleotides are TGTGCCAGCAGCGAACCCTGGACTAGCGGGTCCTACGAGCAGTACTTC. Translation: CASSEPWTSGSYEQYF. Drawing the rest from reference TRBV28 and TRBJ2-7, the complete variable domain is DVKVTQSSRYLVKRTGEKVFLECVQDMDHENMFWYRQDPGLGLRLIYFSYDVKMKEKGDIPEGYSVSREKKERFSLILESASTNQTSMYLCASSEPWTSGSYEQYFGPGTRLTVT.

V is TRBV19 and J is TRBJ1-2, with D possibly TRBD1 on 5 matching bases. The V end lost 5 bases, the J end lost 8 bases, and 15 bases lay between the germline ends. CDR3 length: 13 amino acids. The germline CDR1 and CDR2 sequences are LNHDA and SQIVND (reference sequence). The CDR3: CASSPWPGEGYTF. CDR3 in DNA: TGTGCCAGTAGTCCGTGGCCGGGGGAAGGCTACACCTTC.

This clone was observed a handful of times. Other DNA sequences in this sample translate to the same CDR3. The gene calls are TRBV6-6 and TRBJ1-2; D gene uncertain. The CDR3 is 14 amino acids. Germline V gives CDR1 MNHNY, CDR2 SVGAGI (reference sequence). V was cut by 2 bases and J by 4 bases, with 11 bases left in between. CDR3 sequence (DNA): TGTGCCAGCAGTTACCTGCAGGTTGGCTATGGCTACACCTTC. It specifies CASSYLQVGYGYTF.

This clone is a singleton in its sample. The V call is TRBV7-9, the J call TRBJ1-6; D gene uncertain. Germline V lookup: CDR1 SEHNR, CDR2 FQNEAQ (reference sequence). Trimming cost V 1 base and J 7 bases, with 14 bases left between them. This CDR3 region has 16 residues. The CDR3 protein is CASSLGSGRLNSPLHF. CDR3 nucleotide sequence: TGTGCCAGCAGCTTAGGATCTGGCAGGCTGAATTCACCCCTCCACTTT.

V and J are TRBV25-1 and TRBJ2-1; maybe TRBD2 (6 bases). The V gene's germline CDR1 is MGHDK and CDR2 SYGVNS. The CDR3 is 11 amino acids. V was shortened by 4 bases and J by 16 bases, with 14 bases between the two germline ends. The CDR3 sequence: CASSGGYGSFF. The CDR3 coding sequence is TGTGCCAGCAGTGGAGGATACGGGAGTTTCTTC. The complete variable domain, with remaining parts taken from reference TRBV25-1 and TRBJ2-1, reads EADIYQTPRYLVIGTGKKITLECSQTMGHDKMYWYQQDPGMELHLIHYSYGVNSTEKGDLSSESTVSRIRTEHFPLTLESARPSHTSQYLCASSGGYGSFFGPGTRLTVL.

The rearrangement uses TRBV5-1 and TRBJ1-5, with a possible D match to TRBD1 (6 bases). The germline gives CDR1 SGHRS, CDR2 YFSETQ. CDR3 length equals 15 residues. Trimming pared 1 base from V and 3 bases from J, leaving 11 bases between. The CDR3 is CASSLRGADNQPQHF. The CDR3 DNA follows: TGCGCCAGCAGCTTGCGGGGGGCCGACAATCAGCCCCAGCATTTT.

This chain connects TRBV5-1 to TRBJ2-7, with D maybe TRBD2 (7 bases). This CDR3 has 14 residues. CDR1 and CDR2 from the germline V gene are SGHRS and YFSETQ. Between the trimmed V and J ends, which lost 6 bases and 1 base, there was a span of 14 bases. The CDR3 sequence: CASMRAGTSYEQYF. The CDR3 region has the DNA TGCGCCAGCATGCGAGCGGGGACATCCTACGAGCAGTACTTC.

The chain recombines TRBV6-1 with TRBJ2-7, with D tentatively TRBD2 (5 bases). The ends were cut back, 9 bases at V and 3 bases at J, with 12 bases in the middle. The germline V gene encodes CDR1 MNHNS and CDR2 SASEGT. This CDR3 has 12 amino acids. In nucleotides, the CDR3 is TGTGCCAGTCTACTAGTAGGCTACGAGCAGTACTTC. Translating it yields CASLLVGYEQYF.

The chain links TRBV11-1 to TRBJ2-1; D is possibly TRBD2 (5 bases). V was cut by 3 bases and J by 2 bases, with 20 bases left in between. This CDR3 spans 18 amino acids. CDR1 is SGHAT, CDR2 FQDESV, per germline (reference sequence). The CDR3 loop is CASSFLPPSHTTYNEQFF. The CDR3 DNA reads as TGTGCCAGCAGCTTCCTTCCCCCTAGCCACACCACCTACAATGAGCAGTTCTTC.

This rearrangement joins TRBV14 to TRBJ2-1, with TRBD2 as a possible D gene (6 bases). V lost 1 base, J lost 4 bases, and 8 bases lay in between. The CDR3 spans 14 residues. The germline V gene has CDR1 SGHDN and CDR2 FVKESK. The CDR3 DNA sequence: TGTGCCAGCAGCCAAGGCGGGATTTACAATGAGCAGTTCTTC. Its translation: CASSQGGIYNEQFF. The full variable domain, in which reference TRBV14 and TRBJ2-1 provide the parts outside the CDR3, is EAGVTQFPSHSVIEKGQTVTLRCDPISGHDNLYWYRRVMGKEIKFLLHFVKESKQDESGMPNNRFLAERTGGTYSTLKVQPAELEDSGVYFCASSQGGIYNEQFFGPGTRLTVL.

The chain carries TRBV4-1 and TRBJ1-1; the match to TRBD1 covers 7 bases. This CDR3 comprises 15 residues. Losses at the gene ends were 0 bases for V and 0 bases for J; bases not matched to a gene: 1. CDR1 MGHRA and CDR2 YSYEKL come from the germline V gene. The DNA of the CDR3 is TGCGCCAGCAGCCAAGAACAGGGGTTGAACACTGAAGCTTTCTTT. This sequence encodes CASSQEQGLNTEAFF.

This chain joins TRBV11-2 and TRBJ2-2; D not certain. This CDR3 spans 14 amino acids. V gave up 5 bases and J gave up 1 base, with 8 bases separating them. Germline-derived CDR1 and CDR2 are SGHAT and FQNNGV. This CDR3 reads CASSLPRNTGELFF. In DNA form, the CDR3 reads TGTGCCAGCAGCCTCCCGAGGAACACCGGGGAGCTGTTTTTT.